This T cell receptor beta chain was retrieved from a study of shared clonotypes between healthy human individuals. This clone was observed a single time. Several immunoSEQ 96-well plates shared each subset's DNA, each plate a replicate. Using immunoSEQ multiplex PCR, the repertoire was profiled, and TCRdb retains in-frame clones only, with some absent. The sample consists of roughly 2,300,000 clones, just under 95% of them appearing once. Germline V gene lookup returns CDR1 SGDLS and CDR2 YYNGEE. The CDR3 covers 16 residues. V lost 3 bases, J lost 2 bases, and 10 bases stayed unmatched. Sequenced sample: naive CD4+ T cells from PBMCs. The subset here: CD45RA+ positively selected. The clonotype was recovered from a man younger than 35 in good health. Some clones in this sample may be carry-over from other donors' samples. The chain carries TRBV9 and TRBJ2-5; 7 bases agree with TRBD1. The CDR3 DNA reads TGTGCCAGCAGCGCGAAATACTCAGGGGGACAAGAGACCCAGTACTTC. Translating it yields CASSAKYSGGQETQYF.